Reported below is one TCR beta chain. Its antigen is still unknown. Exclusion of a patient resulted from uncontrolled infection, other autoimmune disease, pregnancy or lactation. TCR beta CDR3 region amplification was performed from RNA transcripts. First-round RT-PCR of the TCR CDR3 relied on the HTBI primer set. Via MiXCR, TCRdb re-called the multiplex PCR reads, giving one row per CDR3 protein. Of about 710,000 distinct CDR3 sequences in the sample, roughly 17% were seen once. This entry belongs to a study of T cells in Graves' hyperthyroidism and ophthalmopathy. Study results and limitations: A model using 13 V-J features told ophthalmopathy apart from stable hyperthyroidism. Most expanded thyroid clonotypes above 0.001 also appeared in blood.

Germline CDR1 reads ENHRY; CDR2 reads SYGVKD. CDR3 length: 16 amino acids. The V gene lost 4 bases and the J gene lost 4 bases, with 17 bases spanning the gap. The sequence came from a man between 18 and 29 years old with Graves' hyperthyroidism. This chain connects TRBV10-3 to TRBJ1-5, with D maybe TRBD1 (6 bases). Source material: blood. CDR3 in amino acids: CAISAVRGGGNQPQHF. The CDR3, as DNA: TGTGCCATCAGTGCGGTGAGAGGGGGGGGAAATCAGCCCCAGCATTTT.